These 26 T cell receptor beta chains were all obtained from the same sample, sequenced in a study of regulatory dendritic cells for organ transplantation. Sequencing used immunoSEQ multiplex PCR; TCRdb keeps in-frame clones, though not all of them. Of about 34,000 clones in the sample, 85% to 90% are singletons; the top ten hold about 0.063%. The sample comprised naive CD4+ T cells from blood. Subset of the sample: CD45RA+ naive T cells. These receptors were taken from a human donor in good health.

The chain links TRBV20-1 to TRBJ2-3, with D hard to call. Trimming stripped 6 bases from V and 4 bases from J, with 8 bases between. Germline CDR1 and CDR2: DFQATT and SNEGSKA (reference sequence). The CDR3 runs 11 residues. The CDR3 DNA is TGCAGTGCGGGTGGCCCAGATACGCAGTATTTT. Amino acid sequence: CSAGGPDTQYF.

The rearrangement uses TRBV18 and TRBJ2-2; a weak D match, TRBD1 (5 bases). Trimming cost V 3 bases and J 1 base, with 9 bases left between them. CDR1 and CDR2 (germline): KGHSH, LQKENI. The CDR3 sequence is 15 residues long. The CDR3 here is CASSPATENTGELFF. CDR3 nucleotide sequence: TGTGCCAGCTCACCGGCGACAGAGAACACCGGGGAGCTGTTTTTT.

V usage is TRBV5-4 and J usage is TRBJ2-7; D assignment may be TRBD1 or TRBD2 (6 bases each). The germline V gene has CDR1 SGHNT and CDR2 YYREEE (reference sequence). The CDR3 contains 14 residues. Trimming took 7 bases from V and 7 from J, leaving 21 bases between them. CDR3 residues: CASAPAYRGAEQYF. The CDR3 region has the DNA TGTGCCAGCGCACCGGCCTATAGGGGGGCGGAGCAGTACTTC.

This chain connects TRBV4-2 to TRBJ2-1; 10 bases align to TRBD2. The J segment lost 2 bases and the V segment lost 1 base, leaving 8 bases of the junction unmatched. Germline CDR1 and CDR2: LGHNA and YNFKEQ. The CDR3 consists of 18 residues. The CDR3 DNA is TGTGCCAGCAGCCAAGCCAGCGGGGGGGCTTACCCCTACAATGAGCAGTTCTTC. Protein: CASSQASGGAYPYNEQFF.

The rearrangement uses TRBV7-2 and TRBJ2-3, with 9 bases that match TRBD2. V lost 2 bases to trimming and J lost 3 bases; unmatched junction nucleotides: 12. Germline V gene data show CDR1 as SGHTA and CDR2 as FQGNSA. CDR3 size: 18 residues. The CDR3 DNA is TGTGCCAGCAGCTTATTTCAGGGGAGCGGGAGGAGAACAGATACGCAGTATTTT. Protein sequence: CASSLFQGSGRRTDTQYF.

V and J are TRBV6-6 and TRBJ1-3; D gene uncertain. This CDR3 region has 14 residues. Trimming stripped 6 bases from V and 0 bases from J, with 9 bases between. Germline assignment: CDR1 MNHNY and CDR2 SVGAGI (reference sequence). CDR3 in amino acids: CASRDFPSGNTIYF. The CDR3 region has the DNA TGTGCCAGCAGGGACTTCCCCTCTGGAAACACCATATATTTT.

This chain connects TRBV7-2 to TRBJ2-1; D is uncertain. In germline, CDR1 is SGHTA, CDR2 FQGNSA. CDR3 length: 14 residues. The ends were cut back, 1 base at V and 7 bases at J, with 11 bases in the middle. The CDR3 bases are TGTGCCAGCAGCTTAGAAGTGTTGGGGAATGAGCAGTTCTTC. Amino acid sequence: CASSLEVLGNEQFF.

In its sample, this clone was seen once. The CDR3 nucleotides read TGTGCCAGCAGTTTGGGACTAATTAGCACCGGGGAGCTGTTTTTT. It yields the protein CASSLGLISTGELFF. The chain joins TRBV6-5 to TRBJ2-2; 7 bases match TRBD2. The CDR3 totals 15 residues. With V trimmed by 4 bases and J by 4 bases, 6 bases remained unmatched. From germline, CDR1 is MNHEY and CDR2 SVGAGI.

The genes are TRBV7-2 and TRBJ2-6; no reliable D call. This CDR3 has 13 residues. Trimming stripped 8 bases from V and 2 bases from J, with 7 bases between. From germline, CDR1 is SGHTA and CDR2 FQGNSA. The CDR3 sequence is CASRSAGANVLTF. The DNA of the CDR3 is TGTGCCAGCCGATCGGCTGGGGCCAACGTCCTGACTTTC.

V and J are TRBV7-3 and TRBJ1-2, with 7 bases fitting TRBD1. The CDR3 loop spans 14 amino acids. In germline, CDR1 is SGHTA, CDR2 FQGTGA. J gave up 4 bases and V 5 bases, and 7 bases lay outside the gene matches. CDR3 sequence reads: CASSPGGTSYGYTF. The CDR3 coding sequence is TGTGCCAGCAGCCCAGGGGGGACTAGCTATGGCTACACCTTC.

The genes are TRBV19 and TRBJ1-5, with D maybe TRBD1 (5 bases). V lost 5 bases, J lost 7 bases, and 21 bases lay in between. CDR1 and CDR2 from the germline V gene are LNHDA and SQIVND (reference sequence). This CDR3 region has 16 residues. CDR3 sequence (DNA): TGTGCCAGTAGTTCTTCGGACATCGGTTCAGGGCAGCCCCAGCATTTT. It is translated as CASSSSDIGSGQPQHF.

The V gene is TRBV10-2, the J gene TRBJ1-5, with D unresolved. The CDR3 runs 13 residues. Trimming took 8 bases from V and 5 from J, leaving 13 bases between them. Germline V CDR1 and CDR2: WSHSY, SAAADI. CDR3 residues: CASRRADYQPQHF. CDR3 nucleotides: TGCGCCAGCCGTAGGGCAGACTATCAGCCCCAGCATTTT.

The chain links TRBV7-9 to TRBJ2-7; 7 bases map to TRBD1. The CDR3 has 15 residues. V lost 0 bases and J lost 4; bases outside the gene matches: 6. The germline V gene encodes CDR1 SEHNR and CDR2 FQNEAQ (reference sequence). CDR3 nucleotides: TGTGCCAGCAGCTTAGCGGTAGGGGGCGGTTACGAGCAGTACTTC. Its protein product is CASSLAVGGGYEQYF.

In this sample, this clone turned up once. The chain links TRBV18 to TRBJ1-1; D ambiguous. Germline loops: CDR1 KGHSH, CDR2 LQKENI. Trimming took off 2 bases at V and 9 bases at J, with 16 bases between the two ends. The CDR3 is 14 amino acids. For the CDR3, the DNA is TGTGCCAGCTCACCAGGACCGACGGCGGAAAAAGCTTTCTTT. This gives the protein CASSPGPTAEKAFF.

The V and J genes are TRBV27 and TRBJ2-2; perhaps TRBD1 as D (7 bases). The ends were cut back, 7 bases at V and 0 bases at J, with 24 bases in the middle. Germline values: CDR1 MNHEY, CDR2 SMNVEV (reference sequence). This CDR3 region has 19 residues. The CDR3 sequence is CASTRRGTAHLSNTGELFF. In DNA, the CDR3 is TGTGCCAGCACCCGTCGGGGGACAGCCCACCTCTCGAACACCGGGGAGCTGTTTTTT.

J is TRBJ1-5 and V is TRBV19, with D perhaps matching TRBD1 (5 bases). CDR1 and CDR2 from the germline V gene are LNHDA and SQIVND (reference sequence). V dropped 9 bases and J dropped 2 bases, with 17 bases sitting between them. There are 15 residues in the CDR3. In DNA form, the CDR3 reads TGTGCCAGCTCGGGATTAAAAGGGGGCAATCAGCCCCAGCATTTT. Amino acids: CASSGLKGGNQPQHF.

CDR3 sequence (DNA): TGTGCCAGCAGCGTTGACAGGGGGCAAGGCTACACCTTC. Translating gives CASSVDRGQGYTF. This rearrangement joins TRBV11-2 to TRBJ1-2; TRBD1 aligns across 10 bases. V lost 5 bases to trimming and J lost 8 bases; unmatched junction nucleotides: 5. The CDR3 spans 13 residues. CDR1 and CDR2 from the germline V gene are SGHAT and FQNNGV. Looking up the rest from reference TRBV11-2 and TRBJ1-2 gives the full variable domain: EAGVAQSPRYKIIEKRQSVAFWCNPISGHATLYWYQQILGQGPKLLIQFQNNGVVDDSQLPKDRFSAERLKGVDSTLKIQPAKLEDSAVYLCASSVDRGQGYTFGSGTRLTVV.

The gene calls are TRBV29-1 and TRBJ2-7, with 8 positions matching TRBD1. Germline V gene sequence: CDR1 SQVTM, CDR2 ANQGSEA. This CDR3 region has 14 residues. V shed 0 bases and J 6 bases; nucleotides not matched to a gene: 7. The CDR3 reads CSVEDGTGVVEQYF. CDR3 nucleotide sequence: TGCAGCGTTGAAGACGGGACAGGTGTCGTCGAGCAGTACTTC.

The rearrangement uses TRBV5-4 and TRBJ2-1, with TRBD2 as a possible D gene (6 bases). The CDR3 loop spans 15 amino acids. Germline loops: CDR1 SGHNT, CDR2 YYREEE (reference sequence). The V end was cut by 4 bases, the J end by 0 bases, with 11 bases between. The chain's CDR3 is CASSNDGGSYNEQFF. CDR3 nucleotide sequence: TGTGCCAGCAGCAATGACGGGGGCTCCTACAATGAGCAGTTCTTC.

This clone was found once. V and J are TRBV11-2 and TRBJ2-7, with 8 nucleotides matching TRBD1. Trimming cost V 3 bases and J 0 bases; bases outside gene matches: 4. The CDR3 contains 15 residues. The germline gives CDR1 SGHAT, CDR2 FQNNGV. The CDR3 here is CASSFSTGGSYEQYF. CDR3 sequence (DNA): TGTGCCAGCAGCTTTTCCACAGGGGGCTCCTACGAGCAGTACTTC.

This chain joins TRBV18 and TRBJ1-1, with 8 bases that match TRBD1. The CDR3 runs to 12 residues. Germline V CDR1 and CDR2: KGHSH, LQKENI. J lost 5 bases, V lost 7 bases, and 3 bases had no gene match. The CDR3: CASFDRGTEAFF. The DNA for the CDR3 is TGTGCCAGCTTCGACAGGGGAACTGAAGCTTTCTTT.

DNA for the CDR3: TGTGCCATCACCCCGGCAGGCCTTTACGAGCAGTACTTC. Protein product: CAITPAGLYEQYF. The chain employs TRBV10-3 and TRBJ2-7, with D hard to call. The V end lost 7 bases, the J end lost 4 bases, and 14 bases lay between the germline ends. Germline V CDR1 and CDR2: ENHRY, SYGVKD. This CDR3 has 13 amino acids.

The V call is TRBV4-2, the J call TRBJ2-1; TRBD2 agrees at 8 bases. The germline gives CDR1 LGHNA, CDR2 YNFKEQ. The CDR3 length is 16 residues. With 1 base clipped from V and 0 bases from J, the junction kept 2 bases outside the gene matches. CDR3 coding DNA: TGTGCCAGCAGCCAAGCCGGGACTAGCTCCTACAATGAGCAGTTCTTC. Its protein product is CASSQAGTSSYNEQFF.

This chain uses TRBV4-2 with TRBJ2-7; 12 nucleotides line up with TRBD2. With 4 bases clipped from V and 3 bases from J, the junction kept 13 bases outside the gene matches. The germline CDR1 and CDR2 sequences are LGHNA and YNFKEQ. The CDR3 totals 18 residues. Here the CDR3 reads CASSPQQLAGGPRYEQYF. The CDR3 DNA sequence: TGTGCCAGCAGCCCCCAGCAACTAGCGGGAGGACCGCGCTACGAGCAGTACTTC.

V usage is TRBV9 and J usage is TRBJ2-3, with 8 bases identical to TRBD2. With 0 bases clipped from V and 6 bases from J, the junction kept 3 bases outside the gene matches. There are 14 residues in the CDR3. CDR1 is SGDLS, CDR2 YYNGEE, per germline. CDR3 amino acids: CASSVGASGDTQYF. The CDR3 DNA sequence: TGTGCCAGCAGCGTAGGGGCTAGCGGGGATACGCAGTATTTT. Full variable domain (rest looked up from reference TRBV9 and TRBJ2-3): DSGVTQTPKHLITATGQRVTLRCSPRSGDLSVYWYQQSLDQGLQFLIQYYNGEERAKGNILERFSAQQFPDLHSELNLSSLELGDSALYFCASSVGASGDTQYFGPGTRLTVL.

The chain couples TRBV4-3 to TRBJ1-1, with D possibly matching TRBD1 (6 bases). Germline V CDR1 and CDR2: LGHNA, YSLEER. Trimming stripped 1 base from V and 6 bases from J, with 12 bases between. This CDR3 is 14 amino acids long. The CDR3 DNA reads TGCGCCAGCAGCCAAGCCGCGGGGGCCTCTGAAGCTTTCTTT. It codes for CASSQAAGASEAFF.